One sample yielded the 27 T cell receptor beta chains listed below, sequenced in a study of blood T cell repertoires in COVID-19. The assay was immunoSEQ multiplex PCR, and TCRdb's table has in-frame clones only and misses some. The top ten clones hold 20% of a sample with roughly 73,000 clones, more than 80% of them seen once. Sequenced sample: peripheral blood. These receptors all stem from a woman between 65 and 79 years old with acute or convalescent COVID-19.

The V call is TRBV3-1 (or the pseudogene TRBV3-2), the J call TRBJ2-5; the match to TRBD2 covers 11 bases. The CDR3 runs to 15 residues. The J segment lost 2 bases and the V segment lost 4 bases, leaving 3 bases of the junction unmatched. Germline CDR1 and CDR2: LGHDT and YNNKEL (reference sequence). CDR3 DNA sequence: TGTGCCAGCAGCCCCCGACTAGCGGGGCAAGAGACCCAGTACTTC. Its protein product is CASSPRLAGQETQYF.

The gene calls are TRBV2 and TRBJ2-1, with 10 bases lining up with TRBD1. CDR1 and CDR2 from the germline V gene are SNHLY and FYNNEI. The CDR3 has 16 amino acids. V lost 7 bases to trimming and J lost 2 bases; unmatched junction nucleotides: 8. The CDR3 DNA reads TGTGCCAGCAAACAAGGACAGGGGGGCACCTACAATGAGCAGTTCTTC. Its translation: CASKQGQGGTYNEQFF.

The chain is built from TRBV5-6 and TRBJ2-4, with 7 bases that match TRBD2. The V segment lost 4 bases and the J segment 0 bases; nucleotides outside the gene matches: 7. Per the germline V gene, CDR1 is SGHDT and CDR2 is YYEEEE. The CDR3 loop spans 16 amino acids. The CDR3 protein is CASSLGAGVAKNIQYF. The DNA for the CDR3 is TGTGCCAGCAGCCTAGGTGCGGGGGTAGCCAAAAACATTCAGTACTTC.

Concerning this clone itself: The junction and the germline gene differ at one end; a read error may be behind it. For the CDR3, the DNA is TGTGCTAGCAGCTCGACAGGGGGGAGGGAGACCCAGTACTTC. As protein: CASSSTGGRETQYF. The chain recombines TRBV7-7 with TRBJ2-5; TRBD1 agrees at 9 bases. The V gene's germline CDR1 is SSHAT and CDR2 FNYEAQ (reference sequence). The CDR3 covers 14 residues. Filled out from reference TRBV7-7 and TRBJ2-5, the complete variable domain reads GAGVSQSPRYKVTKRGQDVTLRCDPISSHATLYWYQQALGQGPEFLTYFNYEAQPDKSGLPSDRFSAERPEGSISTLTIQRTEQRDSAMYRCASSSTGGRETQYFGPGTRLLVL.

This clone was counted between two and nine times. V usage is TRBV4-2 and J usage is TRBJ2-7, with 8 bases lining up with TRBD2. The CDR3 has 16 amino acids. The germline CDR1 and CDR2 sequences are LGHNA and YNFKEQ. The V gene end was trimmed by 4 bases and the J gene end by 0 bases; junction bases not matched to a gene: 8. CDR3 amino acids: CASSPKGTSGSYEQYF. Here the CDR3 DNA reads TGTGCCAGCAGCCCCAAGGGAACTAGCGGCTCCTACGAGCAGTACTTC.

The J gene is TRBJ1-1, the V gene TRBV25-1, with TRBD1 identical over 7 bases. V shed 6 bases and J 0 bases; nucleotides not matched to a gene: 7. CDR1 and CDR2 (germline): MGHDK, SYGVNS. The CDR3 is 15 residues long. The CDR3 sequence is CASSGTRGLNTEAFF. The CDR3 nucleotides read TGTGCCAGCAGCGGGACTAGGGGGCTGAACACTGAAGCTTTCTTT.

There are a few counts of this clone. This chain uses TRBV28 with TRBJ1-2; 7 positions match TRBD1. The CDR3 loop spans 13 amino acids. V dropped 3 bases and J dropped 4; count of bases not matched to a gene: 2. Germline V CDR1 and CDR2: MDHEN, SYDVKM. The CDR3 DNA reads as TGTGCCAGCAGTTTCACAGGGGTCTATGGCTACACCTTC. Amino acid sequence: CASSFTGVYGYTF.

The rearrangement joins TRBV5-4 to TRBJ1-6, with 7 bases lining up with TRBD1. The germline V gene encodes CDR1 SGHNT and CDR2 YYREEE (reference sequence). The CDR3 runs 15 residues. The junction had 10 bases not matched to a gene; V was cut back by 6 bases and J by 7 bases. The CDR3 region is CASTSSGGFNSPLHF. CDR3 nucleotide sequence: TGTGCCAGCACCTCATCAGGGGGTTTCAATTCACCCCTCCACTTT.

The J gene is TRBJ1-6, the V gene TRBV3-1 (or the pseudogene TRBV3-2), with D possibly matching TRBD1 (6 bases). CDR3 length: 18 residues. From germline, CDR1 is LGHDT and CDR2 YNNKEL (reference sequence). Trimming shortened V by 4 bases and J by 6 bases, and 22 bases separated the two germline ends. The CDR3 region is CASSPTAGTRFSNSPLHF. CDR3 bases: TGTGCCAGCAGCCCAACAGCCGGGACACGTTTTTCTAATTCACCCCTCCACTTT.

V usage is TRBV6-5 and J usage is TRBJ1-5; 7 positions match TRBD1. The CDR3 is made up of 14 amino acids. Germline-derived CDR1 and CDR2 are MNHEY and SVGAGI. With V trimmed by 6 bases and J by 3 bases, 5 bases remained unmatched. Here the CDR3 DNA reads TGTGCCAGCAGGCCGACAGGGTTCAATCAGCCCCAGCATTTT. Its protein product is CASRPTGFNQPQHF.

This clone was counted between two and nine times. The chain links TRBV9 to TRBJ2-3; tentatively, D is TRBD2 (5 bases). The germline V and J ends were trimmed by 1 base and 6 bases, with 15 bases remaining between them. The CDR3 has 15 amino acids. CDR1 SGDLS and CDR2 YYNGEE come from the germline V gene. As DNA, the CDR3 is TGTGCCAGCAGCGTAACCCTCACCCGAGGGGATACGCAGTATTTT. This gives the protein CASSVTLTRGDTQYF. The entire variable domain, with the rest obtained from reference TRBV9 and TRBJ2-3, is as follows: DSGVTQTPKHLITATGQRVTLRCSPRSGDLSVYWYQQSLDQGLQFLIQYYNGEERAKGNILERFSAQQFPDLHSELNLSSLELGDSALYFCASSVTLTRGDTQYFGPGTRLTVL.

This clone turned up a few times. The gene calls are TRBV28 and TRBJ1-1, with 8 bases that match TRBD1. Germline trimming cut 6 bases from V and 6 bases from J; bases unmatched to any gene: 18. Germline CDR1 reads MDHEN; CDR2 reads SYDVKM. The CDR3 contains 17 residues. DNA for the CDR3: TGTGCCAGCAGCACCAAGGGCGCAGGGGGCGCGTTCCCTGAAGCTTTCTTT. Translation gives CASSTKGAGGAFPEAFF. The full variable domain, completed using reference TRBV28 and TRBJ1-1, is DVKVTQSSRYLVKRTGEKVFLECVQDMDHENMFWYRQDPGLGLRLIYFSYDVKMKEKGDIPEGYSVSREKKERFSLILESASTNQTSMYLCASSTKGAGGAFPEAFFGQGTRLTVV.

This chain links TRBV5-1 with TRBJ2-1; weak D call: TRBD1 (7 bases). Germline-derived CDR1 and CDR2 are SGHRS and YFSETQ. The CDR3 extends over 15 amino acids. V was pared by 3 bases and J by 4 bases, with 14 bases between. The CDR3 bases are TGCGCCAGCAGCTACGGGGCAGGGGGGTACAATGAGCAGTTCTTC. This codes for CASSYGAGGYNEQFF.

The chain carries TRBV3-1 (or the pseudogene TRBV3-2) and TRBJ1-2; D not resolved. This CDR3 has 14 amino acids. Trimming removed 1 base at V and 2 bases at J, with 8 bases between. Germline loops: CDR1 LGHDT, CDR2 YNNKEL (reference sequence). CDR3 in amino acids: CASSQAHTNYGYTF. As DNA, the CDR3 is TGTGCCAGCAGCCAAGCACACACCAACTATGGCTACACCTTC.

This clone has only one observation. The chain couples TRBV13 to TRBJ2-7; 8 bases map to TRBD2. V was clipped by 1 base and J by 5 bases; unmatched bases: 16. This CDR3 region has 18 residues. Germline V gene data show CDR1 as PRHDT and CDR2 as FYEKMQ (reference sequence). DNA of the CDR3: TGTGCCAGCAGCTTAGACCCCCGTGTAGCCGCGGGAGGTAACGAGCAGTACTTC. Protein product: CASSLDPRVAAGGNEQYF.

The rearrangement uses TRBV18 and TRBJ2-1; maybe TRBD1 (7 bases). Trimming took off 6 bases at V and 1 base at J, with 16 bases between the two ends. The CDR3 length is 16 residues. Germline CDR1 is KGHSH and CDR2 is LQKENI. Here the CDR3 reads CASSSKSGGSYNEQFF. The CDR3 DNA follows: TGTGCCAGCTCCTCAAAGTCAGGGGGGTCCTACAATGAGCAGTTCTTC.

The J gene is TRBJ2-7, the V gene TRBV11-2, with 11 bases identical to TRBD1. Losses at the gene ends were 5 bases for V and 7 bases for J; bases not matched to a gene: 10. This CDR3 region has 15 residues. Germline V lookup: CDR1 SGHAT, CDR2 FQNNGV. Here the CDR3 reads CASSDRGQGALEQYF. DNA of the CDR3: TGTGCCAGCAGCGACCGAGGACAGGGGGCGCTTGAGCAGTACTTC.

The chain is built from TRBV3-1 (or the pseudogene TRBV3-2) and TRBJ2-7; 10 bases fit TRBD2. V trimming: 4 bases; J trimming: 9 bases; junction bases outside the gene matches: 9. The CDR3 is 14 residues long. Germline-derived CDR1 and CDR2 are LGHDT and YNNKEL (reference sequence). The CDR3 is CASSPRLAGAGQYF. In DNA form, the CDR3 reads TGTGCCAGCAGCCCCCGGCTAGCGGGGGCCGGGCAGTACTTC.

The V and J genes are TRBV27 and TRBJ1-2; a possible D gene is TRBD1 (5 bases). The CDR3 length is 14 residues. Germline values: CDR1 MNHEY, CDR2 SMNVEV (reference sequence). V was cut by 2 bases and J by 4 bases, with 11 bases left in between. The CDR3 nucleotides read TGTGCCAGCAGTTTACGGGTCACAGGCTATGGCTACACCTTC. Translated: CASSLRVTGYGYTF.

V is TRBV3-1 (or the pseudogene TRBV3-2) and J is TRBJ2-5; D might be TRBD2 (5 bases). The CDR3 has 15 amino acids. V lost 4 bases and J 2 bases, leaving 14 bases between the germline ends. Germline V lookup: CDR1 LGHDT, CDR2 YNNKEL (reference sequence). The CDR3 loop is CASSPYTKRQETQYF. CDR3 DNA sequence: TGTGCCAGCAGCCCCTACACCAAGCGGCAAGAGACCCAGTACTTC.

V and J are TRBV2 and TRBJ2-1; perhaps TRBD2 as D (5 bases). The CDR3 length is 15 residues. Germline-derived CDR1 and CDR2 are SNHLY and FYNNEI. Trimming cost V 2 bases and J 9 bases, with 17 bases left between them. In nucleotides, the CDR3 is TGTGCCAGCAGTGAATTGAGGGCAGGCTCGGGTGAGCAGTTCTTC. Amino acid sequence: CASSELRAGSGEQFF.

V and J are TRBV20-1 and TRBJ1-1; D gene unclear. In germline, CDR1 is DFQATT, CDR2 SNEGSKA (reference sequence). Trimming cost V 3 bases and J 6 bases, with 11 bases left between them. This CDR3 has 12 amino acids. The CDR3 DNA is TGCAGTGCTAGTGGGAGGGTCGCTGAAGCTTTCTTT. Translation: CSASGRVAEAFF.

This rearrangement joins TRBV6-1 to TRBJ1-1; D is uncertain. With 1 base removed from V and 4 bases from J, the gap between germline ends came to 10 bases. Germline values: CDR1 MNHNS, CDR2 SASEGT. The CDR3 runs to 14 residues. DNA of the CDR3: TGTGCCAGCAGTGAAGAGAGGGTAACCACTGAAGCTTTCTTT. Amino acids: CASSEERVTTEAFF.

This rearrangement joins TRBV19 to TRBJ1-1, with a weak D call TRBD1 (5 bases). From germline, CDR1 is LNHDA and CDR2 SQIVND (reference sequence). The CDR3 contains 13 residues. The V end was cut by 4 bases, the J end by 1 base, with 7 bases between. The CDR3 DNA reads TGTGCCAGTAGTAATCAGGGGAACACTGAAGCTTTCTTT. Its translation: CASSNQGNTEAFF.

This rearrangement joins TRBV7-9 to TRBJ1-2; 8 bases match TRBD1. Germline CDR1 reads SEHNR; CDR2 reads FQNEAQ (reference sequence). Trimming took 5 bases from V and 1 from J; bases not matched to a gene: 9. The CDR3 length is 16 residues. The CDR3 DNA reads TGTGCCAGCAGCCCACCGGGACAGGTCCTTAACTATGGCTACACCTTC. This sequence encodes CASSPPGQVLNYGYTF.

The chain carries TRBV6-5 and TRBJ1-5; tentative D call: TRBD1 (5 bases). The length of the CDR3 is 15 residues. V lost 8 bases to trimming and J lost 6 bases, with 20 bases between them. CDR1 MNHEY and CDR2 SVGAGI come from the germline V gene. CDR3 sequence (DNA): TGTGCCAGCTGGAACTGGCAGGGAGGTCGTCAGCCCCAGCATTTT. This encodes CASWNWQGGRQPQHF.

Details on this clone: In the same sample, other DNA sequences code for this CDR3. CDR3 sequence reads: CASSLPGMNTEAFF. In DNA, the CDR3 is TGTGCCAGCAGCCTCCCCGGGATGAACACTGAAGCTTTCTTT. This sequence joins TRBV14 and TRBJ1-1; D not certain. CDR3 size: 14 residues. Germline values: CDR1 SGHDN, CDR2 FVKESK. Trimming shortened V by 4 bases and J by 0 bases, and 9 bases separated the two germline ends.